Each of the 16 T cell receptor beta chains below was sequenced from the same sample in a study of blood T cell repertoires in COVID-19. The data were produced by immunoSEQ multiplex PCR, yet TCRdb's version contains in-frame clones alone and is incomplete. The data contain 200,000 to 300,000 clones, nearly 90% of them singletons. The source material was peripheral blood. These receptors were collected from a young man with active or convalescent COVID-19.

This sequence joins TRBV4-2 and TRBJ2-1; TRBD2 matches 10 bases. CDR3 length equals 17 residues. Trimming took 4 bases from V and 4 from J; bases not matched to a gene: 10. From germline, CDR1 is LGHNA and CDR2 YNFKEQ. The CDR3 DNA sequence: TGTGCCAGCAGCCCCTCCCCCACTAGCGGGGAGTACAATGAGCAGTTCTTC. This encodes CASSPSPTSGEYNEQFF.

This chain uses TRBV15 with TRBJ1-5; no reliable D call. The CDR3 has 16 amino acids. Germline CDR1 LNHNV, CDR2 YYDKDF (reference sequence). V was pared by 1 base and J by 2 bases, with 12 bases between. CDR3 amino acids: CATSRGAGAGNQPQHF. CDR3 DNA sequence: TGTGCCACCAGCAGAGGGGCGGGTGCGGGCAATCAGCCCCAGCATTTT.

The chain couples TRBV30 to TRBJ2-1, with D possibly being TRBD2 (5 bases). CDR1 and CDR2 from the germline V gene are GTSNPN and SVGIG (reference sequence). This CDR3 has 13 residues. V was trimmed by 6 bases and J by 0 bases, leaving 9 bases between them. The CDR3 DNA follows: TGTGCCTGCCGGGGTAACTCCTACAATGAGCAGTTCTTC. This encodes CACRGNSYNEQFF.

About this clone itself: The identical CDR3 is also encoded by other nucleotide sequences in the sample. The chain joins TRBV9 to TRBJ1-1, with D hard to call. This CDR3 comprises 13 residues. The germline V and J ends were trimmed by 0 bases and 5 bases, with 8 bases remaining between them. Germline V gene sequence: CDR1 SGDLS, CDR2 YYNGEE. The CDR3 protein is CASSVAGRTEAFF. The DNA for the CDR3 is TGTGCCAGCAGCGTAGCGGGGAGAACTGAAGCTTTCTTT.

The genes are TRBV6-6 and TRBJ2-7; 7 bases are a match to TRBD1. With 6 bases clipped from V and 2 bases from J, the junction kept 7 bases outside the gene matches. Germline V CDR1 and CDR2: MNHNY, SVGAGI (reference sequence). The CDR3 covers 14 residues. CDR3 coding DNA: TGTGCCAGCAGACCGAGGACAGGTGCCTACGAGCAGTACTTC. Protein: CASRPRTGAYEQYF.

The V and J genes are TRBV12-3 or TRBV12-4 and TRBJ1-1; weak D call: TRBD1 (6 bases). This CDR3 spans 13 amino acids. With 6 bases removed from V and 1 base from J, the gap between germline ends came to 9 bases. The CDR3 loop reads CASSPTGNTEAFF. CDR3 in DNA: TGTGCCAGCAGCCCGACAGGGAACACTGAAGCTTTCTTT.

The chain is built from TRBV4-1 and TRBJ2-1, with 8 positions matching TRBD2. V lost 8 bases, J lost 4 bases, and 4 bases stayed unmatched. Per germline, CDR1 MGHRA and CDR2 YSYEKL. The CDR3 consists of 13 residues. CDR3 region: CASGTGGYNEQFF. CDR3 coding DNA: TGCGCCAGCGGAACGGGAGGGTACAATGAGCAGTTCTTC.

The rearrangement uses TRBV30 and TRBJ2-1; 7 positions match TRBD2. The CDR3 has 11 amino acids. J was trimmed by 8 bases and V by 7 bases; bases with no gene match: 5. CDR1 is GTSNPN, CDR2 SVGIG, per germline (reference sequence). The CDR3 loop reads CALTAGDEQFF. Here the CDR3 DNA reads TGTGCCTTGACGGCGGGGGATGAGCAGTTCTTC.

The chain recombines TRBV3-1 (or the pseudogene TRBV3-2) with TRBJ1-4; D unclear. This CDR3 has 15 amino acids. The V and J ends lost 1 base and 12 bases respectively, with 18 bases between them. Germline loops: CDR1 LGHDT, CDR2 YNNKEL (reference sequence). Written as DNA, the CDR3 is TGTGCCAGCAGCCAAGTTTTCCGGGTGAATGAGGAACTGTTTTTT. It codes for CASSQVFRVNEELFF.

CDR3: CAWSVHNRPGEGYTF. The DNA of the CDR3 is TGTGCCTGGAGTGTCCATAACAGGCCTGGGGAAGGCTACACCTTC. The chain employs TRBV30 and TRBJ1-2, with D possibly matching TRBD1 (5 bases). V lost 0 bases to trimming and J lost 8 bases, with 19 bases between them. CDR3 length: 15 amino acids. Per germline, CDR1 GTSNPN and CDR2 SVGIG (reference sequence).

This clone has just a few counts. The chain is built from TRBV19 and TRBJ1-5; D remains ambiguous. V was clipped by 10 bases and J by 3 bases, with 13 bases between them. The length of the CDR3 is 13 residues. CDR1 LNHDA and CDR2 SQIVND come from the germline V gene (reference sequence). The CDR3, as DNA: TGTGCCACCGCCCCCCCCTACAATCAGCCCCAGCATTTT. This encodes CATAPPYNQPQHF. The entire variable domain, with the rest obtained from reference TRBV19 and TRBJ1-5, is as follows: DGGITQSPKYLFRKEGQNVTLSCEQNLNHDAMYWYRQDPGQGLRLIYYSQIVNDFQKGDIAEGYSVSREKKESFPLTVTSAQKNPTAFYLCATAPPYNQPQHFGDGTRLSIL.

J is TRBJ1-1 and V is TRBV7-9; perhaps TRBD1 as D (6 bases). This CDR3 is built from 16 residues. The germline V gene encodes CDR1 SEHNR and CDR2 FQNEAQ (reference sequence). The V gene lost 5 bases and the J gene lost 5 bases, with 21 bases spanning the gap. The CDR3 bases are TGTGCCAGCAGCCCACCCTGGGGGCATTTGGGAACTGAAGCTTTCTTT. Translated, it gives CASSPPWGHLGTEAFF.

As DNA, the CDR3 is TGTGCCAGCAGTCACACTCTAGCGGGAGGTCTAGATACGCAGTATTTT. This codes for CASSHTLAGGLDTQYF. This chain links TRBV28 with TRBJ2-3; 11 nucleotides line up with TRBD2. This CDR3 contains 16 residues. Per germline, CDR1 MDHEN and CDR2 SYDVKM. V dropped 5 bases and J dropped 5; count of bases not matched to a gene: 9. The variable domain in full, completed from reference TRBV28 and TRBJ2-3, reads DVKVTQSSRYLVKRTGEKVFLECVQDMDHENMFWYRQDPGLGLRLIYFSYDVKMKEKGDIPEGYSVSREKKERFSLILESASTNQTSMYLCASSHTLAGGLDTQYFGPGTRLTVL.

The rearrangement links TRBV5-5 to TRBJ2-1; 9 positions match TRBD1. The CDR3 runs 18 residues. Germline-derived CDR1 and CDR2 are SGHKS and YYEKEE (reference sequence). J was trimmed by 6 bases and V by 1 base; bases with no gene match: 14. This CDR3 reads CASSLLFSGQGNSNEQFF. CDR3 DNA: TGTGCCAGCAGCTTGCTGTTCTCGGGACAGGGAAACAGCAATGAGCAGTTCTTC.

CDR3 nucleotides: TGTGCCAGCAGCCTAAGACTAGAGCCACTCTACGAGCAGTACTTC. It translates to CASSLRLEPLYEQYF. The V call is TRBV11-2, the J call TRBJ2-7; D possibly corresponds to TRBD2 (6 bases). Trimming removed 5 bases at V and 3 bases at J, with 17 bases between. The CDR3 has 15 amino acids. CDR1 is SGHAT and CDR2 is FQNNGV in the germline V gene.

CDR3 nucleotide sequence: TGTGCCAGCAGCCAAGATCAAACAGAAAGGATCACCCTCCACTTT. This translates into CASSQDQTERITLHF. The rearrangement joins TRBV3-1 (or the pseudogene TRBV3-2) to TRBJ1-6; D remains ambiguous. Germline CDR1 is LGHDT and CDR2 is YNNKEL (reference sequence). CDR3 size: 15 residues. Trimming took 0 bases from V and 14 from J, leaving 17 bases between them.